The 25 T cell receptor beta chains below come from one sample, sequenced in a study. MiXCR, run by TCRdb on the 5' RACE reads, gives a single entry per CDR3 protein. The table lists thousands of distinct CDR3 sequences, approximately 60% of them singletons, with approximately 3.7% in the top ten. The sample comprised tumor-infiltrating memory CD4+ T cells sorted from the breast tumor. As for subset: memory CD4+ T cells, CD4+CD45RO+CD25-. These receptors were collected from a female donor with breast cancer.

The chain combines TRBV7-9 with TRBJ1-2, with D hard to call. Germline assignment: CDR1 SEHNR and CDR2 FQNEAQ (reference sequence). Trimming took 1 base from V and 5 from J, leaving 8 bases between them. This CDR3 comprises 13 residues. The CDR3 nucleotides read TGTGCCAGCAGCTTAGAGACGTCGTATGGCTACACCTTC. Encoded protein: CASSLETSYGYTF.

CDR3 DNA sequence: TGTGCCAGCAGTTTTTTTGGACTCAATCAGCCCCAGCATTTT. Translating gives CASSFFGLNQPQHF. This chain connects TRBV12-3 or TRBV12-4 to TRBJ1-5, with D unresolved. V lost 3 bases, J lost 3 bases, and 9 bases lay in between. The CDR3 length is 14 residues.

This clonotype was seen only a few times. One end of the junction does not line up with germline, which may come from a read error. The chain joins TRBV7-7 to TRBJ2-7; D gene unclear. Germline V CDR1 and CDR2: SSHAT, FNYEAQ (reference sequence). The CDR3 sequence is 14 residues long. The CDR3 region is CASSLVAFHGEQYF. The CDR3 region has the DNA TGTGCTAGCAGCCTTGTCGCATTCCACGGCGAGCAGTACTTC.

The chain couples TRBV10-3 to TRBJ1-1; 7 bases are shared with TRBD1. Germline trimming cut 7 bases from V and 5 bases from J; bases unmatched to any gene: 10. This CDR3 region has 14 residues. Germline V lookup: CDR1 ENHRY, CDR2 SYGVKD. DNA for the CDR3: TGTGCCATCACTCGGGACAGTGTATCGACTGAAGCTTTCTTT. Translation gives CAITRDSVSTEAFF.

This rearrangement joins TRBV4-2 to TRBJ2-3, with 7 bases matching TRBD2. This CDR3 region has 17 residues. The V segment lost 0 bases and the J segment 0 bases; nucleotides outside the gene matches: 6. Germline lookup yields CDR1 LGHNA and CDR2 YNFKEQ. CDR3 DNA: TGTGCCAGCAGCCAAGATCTCTGGGGGGGTAGCACAGATACGCAGTATTTT. Its protein is CASSQDLWGGSTDTQYF.

This chain links TRBV20-1 with TRBJ2-5, with no clear D. The J call may be wrong; the DNA end is better matched by TRBJ2-7. Germline V gives CDR1 DFQATT, CDR2 SNEGSKA (reference sequence). This CDR3 region has 11 residues. CDR3 coding DNA: TGCAGTGCGCGTAAATTAAGCGAGCAGTACTTC. It specifies CSARKLSEQYF.

By proportion, this clonotype is large. J is TRBJ2-5 and V is TRBV20-1; D may be TRBD1 or TRBD2 (5 bases each). V was cut by 0 bases and J by 2 bases, with 10 bases left in between. Germline CDR1 reads DFQATT; CDR2 reads SNEGSKA (reference sequence). CDR3 length equals 14 residues. CDR3 loop: CSARDRGEQETQYF. In DNA form, the CDR3 reads TGCAGTGCTAGAGATCGGGGCGAACAAGAGACCCAGTACTTC.

V and J are TRBV19 and TRBJ1-5; D is undetermined. The CDR3 has 16 residues. The germline V and J ends were trimmed by 7 bases and 0 bases, with 16 bases remaining between them. CDR1 LNHDA and CDR2 SQIVND come from the germline V gene (reference sequence). The CDR3 here is CASTPTTRYSNQPQHF. DNA of the CDR3: TGTGCCAGTACCCCCACAACTCGCTATAGCAATCAGCCCCAGCATTTT.

As for this clonotype: At one of its ends the junction is not consistent with the germline gene, which may arise from a read error. The chain has TRBV7-2 and TRBJ2-5, with D possibly called TRBD1 or TRBD2 (5 bases each). Germline assignment: CDR1 SGHTA and CDR2 FQGNSA. The CDR3 is 17 amino acids. CDR3 nucleotides: TGTGCCACCAGCAGAGATGAGGGGTTGGCAGTCCAAGAGACCCAGTACTTC. Translating it yields CATSRDEGLAVQETQYF.

The rearrangement uses TRBV6-5 and TRBJ2-7, with 12 bases that match TRBD2. CDR1 is MNHEY, CDR2 SVGAGI, per germline. The trim removed 0 bases at V and 2 bases at J, leaving 2 bases unmatched. CDR3 length: 16 amino acids. CDR3 DNA: TGTGCCAGCAGTTACTCGGGACTAGCGGGCCCCTACGAGCAGTACTTC. This codes for CASSYSGLAGPYEQYF.

For this clonotype: Mismatch with germline at one junction end may stem from a read error. This chain links TRBV6-4 with TRBJ1-5; 7 nucleotides agree with TRBD1. Germline CDR1 is MRHNA and CDR2 is SNTAGT. The CDR3 spans 16 residues. The CDR3 sequence: CANSEGLRGLGQPQHF. CDR3 nucleotide sequence: TGTGCCAACAGTGAGGGTTTAAGGGGGCTCGGGCAGCCCCAGCATTTT.

The chain has TRBV15 and TRBJ1-2, with D hard to call. Trimming removed 0 bases from V and 8 bases from J, with 10 bases in between. The CDR3 contains 13 residues. Germline V gives CDR1 LNHNV, CDR2 YYDKDF (reference sequence). In DNA, the CDR3 is TGTGCCACCAGCAGAGAATACAATCGGGGCTACACCTTC. This translates into CATSREYNRGYTF.

The chain uses TRBV6-5 and TRBJ1-1; D remains unclear. The CDR3 spans 16 residues. Germline lookup yields CDR1 MNHEY and CDR2 SVGAGI. V lost 0 bases, J lost 0 bases, and 11 bases lay in between. As DNA, the CDR3 is TGTGCCAGCAGTTACTCGCTCGCGGTCTTGAACACTGAAGCTTTCTTT. Amino acids: CASSYSLAVLNTEAFF.

This clonotype was seen a single time. This chain uses TRBV7-3 with TRBJ2-7; D is uncertain. The CDR3 is 17 residues long. The germline V gene encodes CDR1 SGHTA and CDR2 FQGTGA. V was pared by 5 bases and J by 5 bases, with 25 bases between. CDR3 loop: CASSPWSWASGHDEQYF. The CDR3 coding sequence is TGTGCCAGCAGCCCCTGGTCCTGGGCCTCAGGTCATGACGAGCAGTACTTC.

This clonotype was counted a few times. The CDR3 region is CATRTGGSYEQYF. CDR3 bases: TGTGCCACGCGGACAGGGGGCTCCTACGAGCAGTACTTC. The chain uses TRBV6-1 and TRBJ2-7, with 10 bases matching TRBD1. Trimming removed 10 bases from V and 0 bases from J; junction bases left unmatched: 3. The CDR3 has 13 amino acids. CDR1 is MNHNS and CDR2 is SASEGT in the germline V gene.

This sequence joins TRBV20-1 and TRBJ1-2; D gene ambiguous. The germline V gene has CDR1 DFQATT and CDR2 SNEGSKA (reference sequence). Trimming took off 2 bases at V and 7 bases at J, with 14 bases between the two ends. The CDR3 contains 13 residues. The CDR3 coding sequence is TGCAGTGCTAGACCACCTGACCCTGGTGGCTACACCTTC. Its protein is CSARPPDPGGYTF.

The chain is built from TRBV5-1 and TRBJ2-5, with D perhaps matching TRBD1 (5 bases). V lost 2 bases and J 5 bases, leaving 13 bases between the germline ends. Germline V gene data show CDR1 as SGHRS and CDR2 as YFSETQ. The CDR3 sequence is 14 residues long. The CDR3 region is CASSLYDSTETQYF. Written as DNA, the CDR3 is TGCGCCAGCAGCTTATACGACAGTACTGAGACCCAGTACTTC. Together with reference TRBV5-1 and TRBJ2-5, the CDR3 gives the full variable domain: KAGVTQTPRYLIKTRGQQVTLSCSPISGHRSVSWYQQTPGQGLQFLFEYFSETQRNKGNFPGRFSGRQFSNSRSEMNVSTLELGDSALYLCASSLYDSTETQYFGPGTRLLVL.

This sequence joins TRBV7-9 and TRBJ1-4; no definite D call. The germline gives CDR1 SEHNR, CDR2 FQNEAQ (reference sequence). V lost 5 bases to trimming and J lost 8 bases, with 18 bases between them. The CDR3 covers 15 residues. DNA for the CDR3: TGTGCCAGCAGCCCGACCGGGTCCCGTGGGGAAAAACTGTTTTTT. Translated, it gives CASSPTGSRGEKLFF. The whole variable domain, remainder taken from reference TRBV7-9 and TRBJ1-4, is DTGVSQNPRHKITKRGQNVTFRCDPISEHNRLYWYRQTLGQGPEFLTYFQNEAQLEKSRLLSDRFSAERPKGSFSTLEIQRTEQGDSAMYLCASSPTGSRGEKLFFGSGTQLSVL.

V is TRBV5-1 and J is TRBJ2-7; TRBD2 is a possible D gene (5 bases). Germline values: CDR1 SGHRS, CDR2 YFSETQ. Trimming removed 4 bases at V and 3 bases at J, with 8 bases between. CDR3 length: 12 residues. The CDR3, as DNA: TGCGCCAGCAGCGGGAGCAACTACGAGCAGTACTTC. This gives the protein CASSGSNYEQYF.

Note on this clonotype: A much larger clonotype is one base distant, so this may be a read error. The chain is built from TRBV20-1 and TRBJ2-1; D might be TRBD2 (5 bases). The CDR3 consists of 11 residues. V lost 6 bases and J lost 13, with 16 bases in between. Germline V lookup: CDR1 DFQATT, CDR2 SNEGSKA (reference sequence). CDR3 loop: CSAPFWETQFF. The CDR3, as DNA: TGCAGTGCCCCATTTTGGGAGACCCAGTTCTTC.

CDR3 DNA sequence: TGCAGCGTTGCGACTAGCGCCGTCCAAGAGACCCAGTACTTC. Translation gives CSVATSAVQETQYF. V is TRBV29-1 and J is TRBJ2-5; 8 nucleotides match TRBD2. Germline loops: CDR1 SQVTM, CDR2 ANQGSEA. This CDR3 has 14 residues. Trimming cost V 4 bases and J 1 base; bases outside gene matches: 5.

This CDR3 reads CASSEGRAGGYEQYF. As DNA, the CDR3 is TGTGCCAGCAGCGAGGGACGAGCGGGAGGCTACGAGCAGTACTTC. The V call is TRBV9, the J call TRBJ2-7, with 9 nucleotides matching TRBD2. Germline trimming cut 3 bases from V and 3 bases from J; bases unmatched to any gene: 7. The CDR3 totals 15 residues. Germline CDR1 and CDR2: SGDLS and YYNGEE.

The rearrangement joins TRBV20-1 to TRBJ1-4; no firm D call. V gave up 2 bases and J gave up 8 bases, with 12 bases separating them. The V gene's germline CDR1 is DFQATT and CDR2 SNEGSKA (reference sequence). This CDR3 contains 13 residues. Here the CDR3 reads CSARRLEGEKLFF. The CDR3 coding sequence is TGCAGTGCTAGACGGTTGGAAGGGGAAAAACTGTTTTTT.

This clonotype is large within its sample. The chain combines TRBV20-1 with TRBJ1-2, with TRBD1 matching over 8 bases. Germline loops: CDR1 DFQATT, CDR2 SNEGSKA (reference sequence). The CDR3 is 13 amino acids. The V gene end was trimmed by 8 bases and the J gene end by 4 bases; junction bases not matched to a gene: 9. In DNA, the CDR3 is TGCAGTTCAAATCCAACAGGGGGCTATGGCTACACCTTC. Protein product: CSSNPTGGYGYTF.

The V gene is TRBV28, the J gene TRBJ2-5, with TRBD1 identical over 9 bases. Germline assignment: CDR1 MDHEN and CDR2 SYDVKM. V lost 3 bases, J lost 9 bases, and 8 bases stayed unmatched. This CDR3 has 14 amino acids. The CDR3 here is CASSLGQGVESQYF. The CDR3 coding sequence is TGTGCCAGCAGTTTGGGACAGGGCGTGGAGTCCCAGTACTTC. The full variable domain, with the rest looked up from reference TRBV28 and TRBJ2-5, is DVKVTQSSRYLVKRTGEKVFLECVQDMDHENMFWYRQDPGLGLRLIYFSYDVKMKEKGDIPEGYSVSREKKERFSLILESASTNQTSMYLCASSLGQGVESQYFGPGTRLLVL.